One sample yielded the 17 T cell receptor beta chains listed below, sequenced in a study of blood T cell repertoires in COVID-19. Repertoires were generated with immunoSEQ multiplex PCR, while TCRdb's copy carries only in-frame clones and drops some. The table has approximately 430,000 clones, roughly 90% seen once. Sequenced: peripheral blood. These receptors all stem from a woman younger than 45 with active or convalescent COVID-19.

The chain links TRBV3-1 (or the pseudogene TRBV3-2) to TRBJ1-2; 7 bases agree with TRBD1. The ends lost 4 bases at V and 1 base at J; junction bases unmatched: 3. CDR1 is LGHDT, CDR2 YNNKEL, per germline (reference sequence). The CDR3 contains 14 residues. The CDR3 region is CASSPGQFNYGYTF. The CDR3 bases are TGTGCCAGCAGCCCGGGACAGTTTAACTATGGCTACACCTTC.

V gene TRBV13 combines with J gene TRBJ2-5; 9 nucleotides line up with TRBD1. V was pared by 0 bases and J by 5 bases, with 7 bases of the junction left unmatched. The CDR3 spans 16 residues. Germline CDR1 is PRHDT and CDR2 is FYEKMQ (reference sequence). In nucleotides, the CDR3 is TGTGCCAGCAGCTTAGGCCGGACAGGGGCGTCGGAGACCCAGTACTTC. This sequence encodes CASSLGRTGASETQYF.

The gene calls are TRBV5-1 and TRBJ1-2; 9 bases are shared with TRBD1. With V trimmed by 1 base and J by 6 bases, 7 bases remained unmatched. The V gene's germline CDR1 is SGHRS and CDR2 YFSETQ. The CDR3 totals 15 residues. The CDR3 DNA reads TGCGCCAGCAGCTTGAATTACAGGGGGCACGATGGCTACACCTTC. This encodes CASSLNYRGHDGYTF. The variable domain in full, completed from reference TRBV5-1 and TRBJ1-2, reads KAGVTQTPRYLIKTRGQQVTLSCSPISGHRSVSWYQQTPGQGLQFLFEYFSETQRNKGNFPGRFSGRQFSNSRSEMNVSTLELGDSALYLCASSLNYRGHDGYTFGSGTRLTVV.

V gene TRBV10-3 combines with J gene TRBJ1-2, with TRBD1 as a possible D gene (5 bases). CDR3 length: 14 residues. Between the trimmed V and J ends, which lost 1 base and 3 bases, there was a span of 9 bases. Per the germline V gene, CDR1 is ENHRY and CDR2 is SYGVKD. This CDR3 is CAISELEGYYGYTF. The CDR3 nucleotides read TGTGCCATCAGTGAGTTGGAGGGGTACTATGGCTACACCTTC.

To note about this clone: The sample carries other DNA sequences with the same CDR3. The chain couples TRBV27 to TRBJ1-1, with D perhaps matching TRBD1 (6 bases). This CDR3 contains 14 residues. V dropped 1 base and J dropped 3 bases, with 9 bases sitting between them. Germline V gene sequence: CDR1 MNHEY, CDR2 SMNVEV (reference sequence). CDR3 bases: TGTGCCAGCAGTTTATTAGGGGGGGACACTGAAGCTTTCTTT. This sequence encodes CASSLLGGDTEAFF.

V usage is TRBV9 and J usage is TRBJ2-1; a possible D gene is TRBD1 (5 bases). The CDR3 runs 16 residues. Trimming took 0 bases from V and 3 from J, leaving 13 bases between them. Germline assignment: CDR1 SGDLS and CDR2 YYNGEE. The chain's CDR3 is CASSVATRGHYNEQFF. The CDR3 DNA reads as TGTGCCAGCAGCGTAGCTACGAGAGGACACTACAATGAGCAGTTCTTC.

The V and J genes are TRBV11-2 and TRBJ1-2; D is perhaps TRBD1 (6 bases). The CDR3 contains 17 residues. CDR1 and CDR2 from the germline V gene are SGHAT and FQNNGV. The V end was cut by 5 bases, the J end by 4 bases, with 23 bases between. Here the CDR3 DNA reads TGTGCCAGCAGCCTAGTGGGGGCTTCGGTGTCGGGCTATGGCTACACCTTC. This codes for CASSLVGASVSGYGYTF.

V and J are TRBV5-4 and TRBJ2-3; 12 bases match TRBD2. The CDR3 totals 16 residues. CDR1 SGHNT and CDR2 YYREEE come from the germline V gene (reference sequence). V lost 4 bases and J lost 1; bases outside the gene matches: 4. The CDR3 DNA follows: TGTGCCAGCAGCACCCGACTAGCGGGGGGCACAGATACGCAGTATTTT. Its protein is CASSTRLAGGTDTQYF.

This rearrangement joins TRBV28 to TRBJ1-6; 9 bases match TRBD1. The germline CDR1 and CDR2 sequences are MDHEN and SYDVKM. This CDR3 comprises 15 residues. The J segment lost 5 bases and the V segment lost 7 bases, leaving 6 bases of the junction unmatched. CDR3 DNA sequence: TGTGCCAGCACCCTGCGGACAGGGGATAATTCACCCCTCCACTTT. Amino acids: CASTLRTGDNSPLHF.

The chain links TRBV5-1 to TRBJ1-2; possibly TRBD1 for D (5 bases). V was clipped by 4 bases and J by 8 bases, with 15 bases between them. Looked up from germline, CDR1 is SGHRS and CDR2 is YFSETQ. The length of the CDR3 is 13 residues. The CDR3 DNA reads TGCGCCAGCAGCATCCAGGGTATTAGAGGCTACACCTTC. Translation gives CASSIQGIRGYTF.

The rearrangement uses TRBV10-3 and TRBJ2-5, with D tentatively TRBD2 (5 bases). Looked up from germline, CDR1 is ENHRY and CDR2 is SYGVKD. V was shortened by 5 bases and J by 1 base, with 14 bases between the two germline ends. This CDR3 is 15 amino acids long. The CDR3 reads CAISPTGSPQETQYF. The DNA of the CDR3 is TGTGCCATCAGTCCGACGGGGTCGCCCCAAGAGACCCAGTACTTC.

The gene calls are TRBV29-1 and TRBJ2-3, with 11 bases matching TRBD1. Germline assignment: CDR1 SQVTM and CDR2 ANQGSEA. The V segment lost 2 bases and the J segment 4 bases; nucleotides outside the gene matches: 5. CDR3 length: 15 amino acids. DNA of the CDR3: TGCAGCGTTGAAATTGGGACAGGGGGTCCAGATACGCAGTATTTT. Translated, it gives CSVEIGTGGPDTQYF.

This chain connects TRBV4-1 to TRBJ1-2; D is undetermined. In germline, CDR1 is MGHRA, CDR2 YSYEKL. The CDR3 has 15 amino acids. Deletions cut 0 bases from V and 2 bases from J, with 10 bases between. CDR3 sequence reads: CASSQDPTPNYGYTF. The DNA for the CDR3 is TGCGCCAGCAGCCAAGATCCCACTCCCAACTATGGCTACACCTTC.

V usage is TRBV5-1 and J usage is TRBJ1-2; 8 bases line up with TRBD1. Germline V CDR1 and CDR2: SGHRS, YFSETQ. This CDR3 is built from 15 residues. Trimming at V came to 7 bases and at J to 6 bases, leaving 14 bases not matched to a gene. CDR3 sequence reads: CASHRGSTGVDGYTF. The CDR3 DNA follows: TGCGCCAGCCACCGAGGGTCGACAGGGGTTGATGGCTACACCTTC. The full variable domain, in which reference TRBV5-1 and TRBJ1-2 provide the parts outside the CDR3, is KAGVTQTPRYLIKTRGQQVTLSCSPISGHRSVSWYQQTPGQGLQFLFEYFSETQRNKGNFPGRFSGRQFSNSRSEMNVSTLELGDSALYLCASHRGSTGVDGYTFGSGTRLTVV.

The V call is TRBV2, the J call TRBJ1-3; tentative D call: TRBD1 (6 bases). This CDR3 is built from 16 residues. Trimming removed 5 bases at V and 0 bases at J, with 14 bases between. CDR1 is SNHLY and CDR2 is FYNNEI in the germline V gene. DNA of the CDR3: TGTGCCAGCAGTTCAGGGGACGGATACTCTGGAAACACCATATATTTT. This encodes CASSSGDGYSGNTIYF.

This chain links TRBV19 with TRBJ2-1; D might be TRBD1 (7 bases). Per the germline V gene, CDR1 is LNHDA and CDR2 is SQIVND (reference sequence). V was pared by 6 bases and J by 10 bases, with 13 bases between. This CDR3 is built from 12 residues. The CDR3 region has the DNA TGTGCCAGTAGACGACAGGGAGGAGAGCAGTTCTTC. The encoded protein is CASRRQGGEQFF.

The chain joins TRBV2 to TRBJ1-2; no clear D. V lost 3 bases and J 2 bases, leaving 7 bases between the germline ends. Germline-derived CDR1 and CDR2 are SNHLY and FYNNEI. The CDR3 has 13 residues. The CDR3 nucleotides are TGTGCCAGCAGTGACCTACGAAACTATGGCTACACCTTC. This translates into CASSDLRNYGYTF.